A selection of T cell receptor beta chains follows, all from one sample in a study of neurological immune-mediated disorders. TCRdb reprocessed the 5' RACE reads with MiXCR, giving one entry per CDR3 protein. The table lists tens of thousands of distinct CDR3 sequences, 3.4% of them singletons. What was sequenced was PBMCs. The receptors here all came from a middle-aged man with multiple sclerosis. Each CDR3 is given with its conserved first and last residue. D genes are given only for firm matches. A clone size is listed for some rows: how often the clone was seen (once, few, many), or a class if it is expanded.

d_gene	abundance	j_gene	v_gene	CDR3nt	CDR3aa
NA	many	TRBJ1-1	TRBV6-5	TGTGCCAGCACCCACCGCTCGGGGTCTGAAGCTTTCTTT	CASTHRSGSEAFF
NA	many	TRBJ2-3	TRBV10-1	TGCGCCAGCAGTGAGACCCTTTACGATACGCAGTATTTT	CASSETLYDTQYF
NA	NA	TRBJ2-5	TRBV7-3	TGTGCCAGCAGTCCTACAGGGCTCCAAGAGAACCAGTACTTC	CASSPTGLQENQYF
TRBD2	many	TRBJ2-7	TRBV5-6	TGTGCCAGCAGCCGCACTAGCGGGAGTAGGTACTTC	CASSRTSGSRYF
TRBD2	many	TRBJ2-7	TRBV20-1	TGCAGCGGTAGCGGGGACGGGTACGAGCAGTACTTC	CSGSGDGYEQYF
TRBD1	many	TRBJ2-7	TRBV7-2	TGTGCCAGCAGCCGTCCGGGGACAGACTACGAGCAGTACTTC	CASSRPGTDYEQYF
NA	many	TRBJ2-1	TRBV29-1	TGCAGCGTTGAACACGGTTCCTACAATGAGCAGTTCTTC	CSVEHGSYNEQFF
TRBD1	many	TRBJ1-2	TRBV7-9	TGTGCCAGCAGCCTGGGACAGACTAACTATGGCTACACCTTC	CASSLGQTNYGYTF
NA	many	TRBJ2-7	TRBV20-1	TGCAGTGCTCCTTCGGGAGCGTACTCCTACGAGCAGTACTTC	CSAPSGAYSYEQYF
NA	NA	TRBJ1-1	TRBV11-2	TGTGCCAGCAGCTTGTTAGGGTCGGGAATTTGGACTGAAGCTTTCTTT	CASSLLGSGIWTEAFF
TRBD1	many	TRBJ2-6	TRBV7-8	TGTGCCAGCAGCCCCGGACAGGGGTGGGCCAACGTCCTGACTTTC	CASSPGQGWANVLTF
TRBD2	many	TRBJ2-5	TRBV12-3/TRBV12-4	TGTGCCAGCAGTCGGACTAGCGCAAAGACCCAGTACTTC	CASSRTSAKTQYF
TRBD1	many	TRBJ2-3	TRBV5-1	TGCGCCAGCAGCTTGGCCGGGACAGGGGGAGATACGCAGTATTTT	CASSLAGTGGDTQYF